The sequence of this T cell receptor (beta chain) was determined in a study of T cell responses to AZD1222 COVID-19 vaccine. Study-wide points: Among vaccine-associated CD4 TCRs, coverage spanned spike, with dominance at 160-218 and 743-854.

The data were produced by immunoSEQ multiplex PCR, yet TCRdb's version contains in-frame clones alone and is incomplete. The sample carries fewer than 130,000 clones, roughly 90% recorded once. Notes on this clone: The antigen is not known.

V was pared by 0 bases and J by 5 bases, with 9 bases between. The germline V gene has CDR1 SGHRS and CDR2 YFSETQ. CDR3 length: 14 amino acids. Sequenced here: peripheral blood, sampled on day 0 of AZD1222 vaccination. The V call is TRBV5-1, the J call TRBJ2-1; no firm D call. The source is an adult in good health. CDR3 amino acids: CASSLGAYNNEQFF. Here the CDR3 DNA reads TGCGCCAGCAGCTTGGGTGCTTACAACAATGAGCAGTTCTTC.